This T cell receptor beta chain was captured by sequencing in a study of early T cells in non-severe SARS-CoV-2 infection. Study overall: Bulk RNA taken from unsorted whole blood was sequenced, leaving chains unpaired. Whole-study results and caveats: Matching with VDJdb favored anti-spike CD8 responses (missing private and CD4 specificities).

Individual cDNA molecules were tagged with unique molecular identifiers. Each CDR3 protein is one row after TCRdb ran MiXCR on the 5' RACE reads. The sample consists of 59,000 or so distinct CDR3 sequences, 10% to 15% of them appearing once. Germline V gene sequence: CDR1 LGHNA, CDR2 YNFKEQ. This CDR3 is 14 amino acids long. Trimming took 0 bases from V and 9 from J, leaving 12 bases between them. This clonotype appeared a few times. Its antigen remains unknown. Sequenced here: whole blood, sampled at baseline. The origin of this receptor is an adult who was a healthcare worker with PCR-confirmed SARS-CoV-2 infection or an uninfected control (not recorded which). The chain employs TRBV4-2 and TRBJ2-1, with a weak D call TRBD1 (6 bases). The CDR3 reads CASSQDQGISEQFF. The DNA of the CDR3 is TGTGCCAGCAGCCAAGATCAGGGGATTAGTGAGCAGTTCTTC.